This TCR beta chain was observed in a study of T cell responses to AZD1222 COVID-19 vaccine. Across the whole study: Second-dose groups at about 4 or about 12 weeks were pooled.

The assay was immunoSEQ multiplex PCR, and TCRdb's table has in-frame clones only and misses some. The data show approximately 140,000 clones, 80% to 90% seen once. This clonotype originated in an adult in good health. The sample was peripheral blood, taken on day 0 of AZD1222 vaccination.

The CDR3 DNA reads TGTGCCAGCAGTGAGAGGGGGGGGCACTACGAGCAGTACTTC. Protein sequence: CASSERGGHYEQYF. The chain employs TRBV6-1 and TRBJ2-7, with a tentative D call TRBD2 (7 bases). Trimming cost V 3 bases and J 3 bases, with 12 bases left between them. The CDR3 extends over 14 amino acids. Germline values: CDR1 MNHNS, CDR2 SASEGT.